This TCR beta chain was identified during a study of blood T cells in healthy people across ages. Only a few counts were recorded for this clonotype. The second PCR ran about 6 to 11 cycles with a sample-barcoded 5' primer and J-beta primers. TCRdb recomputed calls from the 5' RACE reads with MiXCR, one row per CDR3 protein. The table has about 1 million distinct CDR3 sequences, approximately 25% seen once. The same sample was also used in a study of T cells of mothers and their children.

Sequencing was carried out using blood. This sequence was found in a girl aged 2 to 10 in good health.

CDR3 protein: CASSRPFYEQYF. In DNA form, the CDR3 reads TGTGCCAGCAGCCGACCGTTCTACGAGCAGTACTTC. The V call is TRBV14, the J call TRBJ2-7; D call uncertain. Trimming shortened V by 4 bases and J by 3 bases, and 7 bases separated the two germline ends. The CDR3 extends over 12 amino acids. Per the germline V gene, CDR1 is SGHDN and CDR2 is FVKESK.